This section outlines one TCR beta chain sequence together with its context. What it binds is unknown. The data belong to a study of cytomegalovirus exposure and HLA in healthy donors. Germline-derived CDR1 and CDR2 are SGHRS and YFSETQ. The length of the CDR3 is 16 residues. Vbeta (60) and Jbeta (13) primers were used in the PCR. The table came from immunoSEQ multiplex PCR; TCRdb's copy has only in-frame clones and leaves some out. The data show 150,000 or so clones, 82% seen once. General study results and limits: Later genetic work tied a missense DCLRE1C variant to beta-chain V and J trimming. Common viral pathogens were later found to be apparently linked to several of the most significant clusters. Most TCR sequences were uncommon, yet certain public TCRs appeared in many donors. A later analysis showed that HLA-associated TCR beta chains had undergone more clonal expansion than equally common others.

The receptor was derived from a male donor in good health and CMV-seronegative. Source material: PBMCs. The gene calls are TRBV5-1 and TRBJ2-5; 9 nucleotides line up with TRBD2. The J call may not be correct, given that the DNA end is closer to TRBJ2-7. This CDR3 reads CASSSSGGEYSYEQYF. As DNA, the CDR3 is TGCGCCAGCAGCAGTAGCGGGGGCGAGTACTCCTACGAGCAGTACTTC.